This T cell receptor (beta chain) came from a study of T cell responses to AZD1222 COVID-19 vaccine. Study outcomes and limitations: Only a handful of people who got AZD1222 tested seropositive at baseline. Clonal diversity was possibly underestimated; the donors were predominantly white British and more often female. Rises in breadth and depth of Spike-specific TCRs came after two AZD1222 doses.

In regard to this clone: Its antigen is still unknown. This CDR3 is also generated by other DNA sequences in the sample.

Libraries were prepared by immunoSEQ multiplex PCR; TCRdb keeps only in-frame clonotypes and omits some of them. The sample carries about 110,000 clones, roughly 87% recorded once. The CDR3 spans 14 residues. V shed 5 bases and J 1 base; nucleotides not matched to a gene: 2. Germline CDR1 and CDR2: MDHEN and SYDVKM. The clonotype was recovered from an adult in good health. The V gene is TRBV28, the J gene TRBJ1-5, with 7 bases fitting TRBD1. Material: peripheral blood, obtained on day 0 of AZD1222 vaccination. CDR3 in amino acids: CASSQGGSNQPQHF. CDR3 sequence (DNA): TGTGCCAGCAGTCAGGGGGGGAGCAATCAGCCCCAGCATTTT.